Following are 26 T cell receptor beta chains from one sample sequenced in a study of beta chain features in type 1 diabetes. Findings and limits, study-wide: All four CD4+ subsets of Type 1 diabetes patients contained TCRB CDR3s that were moderately but significantly shorter.

Sequencing targeted expressed TCRB transcripts, as all isolated RNA had been reverse transcribed. Produced via immunoSEQ multiplex PCR; TCRdb's table is partial and in-frame only. This sample has about 160,000 clones, with approximately 7.8% found just once. Antigen specificity for these receptors is unknown. The material sequenced was central memory CD4+ T cells from blood. The receptors here all came from a woman in her forties with type 1 diabetes.

This clone was observed a handful of times. The chain links TRBV4-2 to TRBJ2-3; the D gene is possibly TRBD2 (5 bases). Germline CDR1 LGHNA, CDR2 YNFKEQ. The V end was cut by 0 bases, the J end by 4 bases, with 17 bases between. CDR3 length equals 17 residues. DNA for the CDR3: TGTGCCAGCAGCCAAGATATTAGGGCCCCGGAGGCAGATACGCAGTATTTT. Its translation is CASSQDIRAPEADTQYF.

The chain couples TRBV5-5 to TRBJ2-1; tentative D call: TRBD1 (6 bases). The germline V gene encodes CDR1 SGHKS and CDR2 YYEKEE (reference sequence). Trimming took 2 bases from V and 8 from J, leaving 8 bases between them. The CDR3 contains 12 residues. The CDR3 DNA sequence: TGTGCCAGCAGCTTCGCAGGGGATGAGCAGTTCTTC. Residues: CASSFAGDEQFF.

In DNA form, the CDR3 reads TGTGCCAGCAGCCCGGAGGGGATACGAGACAATGAGCAGTTCTTC. Amino acids: CASSPEGIRDNEQFF. This chain uses TRBV5-6 with TRBJ2-1; the D gene is possibly TRBD2 (6 bases). This CDR3 is 15 amino acids long. Germline assignment: CDR1 SGHDT and CDR2 YYEEEE. V was trimmed by 4 bases and J by 5 bases, leaving 16 bases between them. Complete variable domain (other parts from reference TRBV5-6 and TRBJ2-1): DAGVTQSPTHLIKTRGQQVTLRCSPKSGHDTVSWYQQALGQGPQFIFQYYEEEERQRGNFPDRFSGHQFPNYSSELNVNALLLGDSALYLCASSPEGIRDNEQFFGPGTRLTVL.

The chain is built from TRBV5-1 and TRBJ1-1, with D maybe TRBD1 (5 bases). Germline-derived CDR1 and CDR2 are SGHRS and YFSETQ. Trimming stripped 5 bases from V and 2 bases from J, with 16 bases between. The CDR3 is 15 residues long. The chain's CDR3 is CASRGWGGTNTEAFF. DNA for the CDR3: TGCGCCAGCAGGGGCTGGGGGGGAACTAACACTGAAGCTTTCTTT.

This clone was observed many times. The identical CDR3 is also encoded by other nucleotide sequences in the sample. The chain couples TRBV10-3 to TRBJ2-3; TRBD1 is a possible D gene (5 bases). The CDR3 extends over 12 amino acids. Germline V gene data show CDR1 as ENHRY and CDR2 as SYGVKD. Trimming pared 4 bases from V and 4 bases from J, leaving 6 bases between. The CDR3 sequence: CAISAQADTQYF. CDR3 nucleotides: TGTGCCATCAGTGCACAGGCAGATACGCAGTATTTT.

V gene TRBV5-1 combines with J gene TRBJ1-2; D is possibly TRBD1 (5 bases). Trimming took off 0 bases at V and 3 bases at J, with 12 bases between the two ends. Per germline, CDR1 SGHRS and CDR2 YFSETQ. This CDR3 comprises 15 residues. The CDR3 sequence is CASSLGSQQDYGYTF. In DNA, the CDR3 is TGCGCCAGCAGCTTGGGCTCCCAACAGGACTATGGCTACACCTTC.

The chain is built from TRBV9 and TRBJ1-5; maybe TRBD1 (6 bases). V was cut by 0 bases and J by 5 bases, with 6 bases left in between. This CDR3 is 13 amino acids long. Germline V lookup: CDR1 SGDLS, CDR2 YYNGEE. CDR3 in DNA: TGTGCCAGCAGCGTAGAGGGGGATCAGCCCCAGCATTTT. Its translation is CASSVEGDQPQHF.

The genes are TRBV7-2 and TRBJ1-3, with a weak D call TRBD1 (6 bases). The CDR3 runs to 15 residues. The V and J ends lost 5 bases and 0 bases respectively, with 11 bases between them. CDR1 and CDR2 (germline): SGHTA, FQGNSA. CDR3 protein: CASSPDRYSGNTIYF. The CDR3 nucleotides read TGTGCCAGCAGCCCCGACAGGTACTCTGGAAACACCATATATTTT.

This clone occurred a few times. The V call is TRBV6-5, the J call TRBJ1-1, with D uncertain. The V end was cut by 6 bases, the J end by 5 bases, with 16 bases between. This CDR3 spans 14 amino acids. The germline CDR1 and CDR2 sequences are MNHEY and SVGAGI. CDR3 region: CASSQDRGRTEAFF. The CDR3 nucleotides are TGTGCCAGCAGCCAAGATCGGGGTAGGACTGAAGCTTTCTTT.

This sequence joins TRBV19 and TRBJ1-1, with 11 bases matching TRBD1. The CDR3 is 13 amino acids. In germline, CDR1 is LNHDA, CDR2 SQIVND (reference sequence). Germline trimming cut 8 bases from V and 9 bases from J; bases unmatched to any gene: 8. The CDR3 loop reads CASADRGLGKAFF. The CDR3 DNA sequence: TGTGCCAGTGCGGACAGGGGGCTAGGGAAAGCTTTCTTT.

This clone was counted between two and nine times. The genes are TRBV9 and TRBJ2-1, with D maybe TRBD1 (6 bases). Trimming shortened V by 3 bases and J by 4 bases, and 17 bases separated the two germline ends. The CDR3 loop spans 16 amino acids. The V gene's germline CDR1 is SGDLS and CDR2 YYNGEE. CDR3 in amino acids: CASSEKRGTLYNEQFF. The CDR3, as DNA: TGTGCCAGCAGCGAAAAGAGGGGGACACTATACAATGAGCAGTTCTTC. The whole variable domain, remainder taken from reference TRBV9 and TRBJ2-1, is DSGVTQTPKHLITATGQRVTLRCSPRSGDLSVYWYQQSLDQGLQFLIQYYNGEERAKGNILERFSAQQFPDLHSELNLSSLELGDSALYFCASSEKRGTLYNEQFFGPGTRLTVL.

This clone was seen at least ten times. The J gene is TRBJ2-7, the V gene TRBV4-3; perhaps TRBD1 as D (5 bases). CDR3 length: 13 amino acids. Trimming took 2 bases from V and 7 from J, leaving 12 bases between them. Germline values: CDR1 LGHNA, CDR2 YSLEER. CDR3: CASSQFRVGEQYF. The CDR3 DNA follows: TGCGCCAGCAGCCAATTCAGGGTTGGTGAGCAGTACTTC.

This clone came up a few times. V gene TRBV29-1 combines with J gene TRBJ1-3; TRBD1 might be the D (5 bases). Germline lookup yields CDR1 SQVTM and CDR2 ANQGSEA. The CDR3 consists of 12 residues. Between the trimmed V and J ends, which lost 6 bases and 4 bases, there was a span of 10 bases. This CDR3 reads CSVGTDGNTIYF. DNA for the CDR3: TGCAGCGTCGGGACTGACGGAAACACCATATATTTT.

This clone was seen a handful of times. The CDR3 DNA follows: TGTGCCAGCAGTGGAACTCAAAGGGGGACTGAAGCTTTCTTT. Translation: CASSGTQRGTEAFF. The V gene is TRBV2, the J gene TRBJ1-1, with D perhaps matching TRBD1 (6 bases). Germline V gene data show CDR1 as SNHLY and CDR2 as FYNNEI. V was pared by 4 bases and J by 5 bases, with 14 bases between. The CDR3 sequence is 14 residues long.

This clone was observed a few times. The chain employs TRBV7-3 and TRBJ2-3, with TRBD2 matching 8 bases. The germline V gene encodes CDR1 SGHTA and CDR2 FQGTGA. The CDR3 sequence is 16 residues long. The V segment lost 2 bases and the J segment 5 bases; nucleotides outside the gene matches: 9. CDR3 coding DNA: TGTGCCAGCAGCTTACAGAGTAGCGGGATTGGAGATACGCAGTATTTT. Its translation: CASSLQSSGIGDTQYF.

This clone was detected once. The chain joins TRBV5-1 to TRBJ2-7, with 10 positions matching TRBD2. This CDR3 comprises 15 residues. Germline assignment: CDR1 SGHRS and CDR2 YFSETQ. The V segment lost 6 bases and the J segment 1 base; nucleotides outside the gene matches: 7. Here the CDR3 DNA reads TGCGCCAGCACCACAGGGACTAGCGATTCCTACGAGCAGTACTTC. This gives the protein CASTTGTSDSYEQYF.

The sample holds many counts of this clone. This rearrangement joins TRBV5-5 to TRBJ1-6, with D hard to call. Germline-derived CDR1 and CDR2 are SGHKS and YYEKEE (reference sequence). The CDR3 has 13 amino acids. Trimming took off 5 bases at V and 14 bases at J, with 17 bases between the two ends. CDR3 in DNA: TGTGCCAGCAGACAGAGTCCTTTTATGGCCCTCCACTTT. Translation gives CASRQSPFMALHF. The full variable domain, completed using reference TRBV5-5 and TRBJ1-6, is DAGVTQSPTHLIKTRGQQVTLRCSPISGHKSVSWYQQVLGQGPQFIFQYYEKEERGRGNFPDRFSARQFPNYSSELNVNALLLGDSALYLCASRQSPFMALHFGNGTRLTVT.

Notes on this clone: Sequence at one end of the junction differs from germline and may be a read error. The rearrangement joins TRBV5-6 to TRBJ2-3; 7 nucleotides match TRBD1. This CDR3 spans 13 amino acids. Germline assignment: CDR1 SGHDT and CDR2 YYEEEE. The CDR3 region has the DNA TGTGCCAGCAGCTTGGACAGGGGCTTCGGGACCGTTTTT. Its protein product is CASSLDRGFGTVF.

V is TRBV7-2 and J is TRBJ2-3, with 8 nucleotides matching TRBD2. The CDR3 contains 14 residues. Germline CDR1 and CDR2: SGHTA and FQGNSA. Trimming at V came to 5 bases and at J to 2 bases, leaving 3 bases not matched to a gene. The CDR3 loop is CASSRGGPTDTQYF. The CDR3 nucleotides are TGTGCCAGCAGCCGCGGGGGGCCCACAGATACGCAGTATTTT.

This chain links TRBV28 with TRBJ2-7; D is unresolved. This CDR3 is 14 amino acids long. V lost 4 bases and J 7 bases, leaving 17 bases between the germline ends. Germline CDR1 reads MDHEN; CDR2 reads SYDVKM. CDR3 sequence: CASSSRSPVSEQYF. In DNA form, the CDR3 reads TGTGCCAGCAGTTCGAGGTCTCCCGTATCTGAGCAGTACTTC.

The chain couples TRBV7-2 to TRBJ2-1; maybe TRBD2 (5 bases). This CDR3 region has 13 residues. The V gene's germline CDR1 is SGHTA and CDR2 FQGNSA. Trimming pared 3 bases from V and 3 bases from J, leaving 6 bases between. The CDR3 DNA sequence: TGTGCCAGCAGCTTGAGCGGCTACAATGAGCAGTTCTTC. Protein product: CASSLSGYNEQFF. Full variable domain (remainder filled in from reference TRBV7-2 and TRBJ2-1): GAGVSQSPSNKVTEKGKDVELRCDPISGHTALYWYRQSLGQGLEFLIYFQGNSAPDKSGLPSDRFSAERTGGSVSTLTIQRTQQEDSAVYLCASSLSGYNEQFFGPGTRLTVL.

The chain carries TRBV6-5 and TRBJ1-2; D is unresolved. Germline V lookup: CDR1 MNHEY, CDR2 SVGAGI. V lost 3 bases to trimming and J lost 7 bases, with 15 bases between them. CDR3 length equals 14 residues. The chain's CDR3 is CASSYRWPEGGYTF. DNA of the CDR3: TGTGCCAGCAGTTATCGGTGGCCAGAGGGTGGCTACACCTTC.

This clone was counted a few times. The chain carries TRBV5-4 and TRBJ2-1; D gene ambiguous. The CDR3 covers 12 residues. Trimming took 0 bases from V and 9 from J, leaving 7 bases between them. Germline assignment: CDR1 SGHNT and CDR2 YYREEE (reference sequence). The DNA for the CDR3 is TGTGCCAGCAGCTTGGCCCTCGGTGAGCAGTTCTTC. Translating it yields CASSLALGEQFF.

The chain combines TRBV4-1 with TRBJ1-1; D is uncertain. The V end was cut by 0 bases, the J end by 9 bases, with 11 bases between. The germline V gene encodes CDR1 MGHRA and CDR2 YSYEKL. This CDR3 region has 13 residues. Written as DNA, the CDR3 is TGCGCCAGCAGCCAAGATGAGGGCAGGAAAGCTTTCTTT. This codes for CASSQDEGRKAFF.

V and J are TRBV10-3 and TRBJ2-3; D unresolved. This CDR3 has 14 amino acids. The V end lost 0 bases, the J end lost 3 bases, and 7 bases lay between the germline ends. Germline lookup yields CDR1 ENHRY and CDR2 SYGVKD. Written as DNA, the CDR3 is TGTGCCATCAGTGAGTCAGTCGGGACAGATACGCAGTATTTT. Translated: CAISESVGTDTQYF.

This clone has ten or more counts. Other DNA sequences in the same sample also yield this CDR3. The gene calls are TRBV7-9 and TRBJ1-5; 7 bases are shared with TRBD1. Germline values: CDR1 SEHNR, CDR2 FQNEAQ (reference sequence). The length of the CDR3 is 14 residues. Trimming took 3 bases from V and 2 from J; bases not matched to a gene: 1. The CDR3 DNA follows: TGTGCCAGCAGCTTTACAGGGGGCAATCAGCCCCAGCATTTT. Its protein product is CASSFTGGNQPQHF.